A single sample gave rise to the 8 T cell receptor beta chains below, sequenced in a study of beta chain features in type 1 diabetes. Study results and caveats: In all four CD4+ subsets, TCRB CDR3 length was significantly, moderately reduced in type 1 diabetes.

No cognate antigen is known for these TCRs. The study reverse transcribed the entire isolated RNA, so it sequenced expressed TCRB transcripts. Here immunoSEQ multiplex PCR was the method, and the copy in TCRdb shows in-frame clones only, minus some. The sample shows 150,000 to 200,000 clones, 8% to 9.5% of them seen only once. Sequencing was carried out using central memory CD4+ T cells from blood. Source of these receptors: a woman aged 18-35 years with type 1 diabetes.

This clone came up a few times. The CDR3 nucleotides are TGTGCCAGTAGTGCCGACCGGTCGTCGGGGGCTTTCTTT. This translates into CASSADRSSGAFF. The chain links TRBV19 to TRBJ1-1; D is unclear. The germline CDR1 and CDR2 sequences are LNHDA and SQIVND (reference sequence). The CDR3 sequence is 13 residues long. The V gene lost 5 bases and the J gene lost 11 bases, with 18 bases spanning the gap.

The DNA of the CDR3 is TGTGCCAGCAGTGAGAGACTAGCGAGAAGATCACAGACCCAGTACTTC. It encodes CASSERLARRSQTQYF. The rearrangement uses TRBV6-4 and TRBJ2-5; 8 bases align to TRBD2. The CDR3 length is 16 residues. Germline V gives CDR1 MRHNA, CDR2 SNTAGT. V lost 3 bases and J lost 6; bases outside the gene matches: 12.

V and J are TRBV2 and TRBJ2-5; 7 nucleotides agree with TRBD2. This CDR3 is 16 amino acids long. Germline V gene sequence: CDR1 SNHLY, CDR2 FYNNEI. The V segment lost 3 bases and the J segment 2 bases; nucleotides outside the gene matches: 9. CDR3 amino acids: CASSDSSGREQETQYF. The DNA of the CDR3 is TGTGCCAGCAGTGACTCTAGCGGAAGGGAACAAGAGACCCAGTACTTC.

This clone was seen a few times. Other nucleotide sequences in the sample specify the same CDR3. This chain links TRBV4-3 with TRBJ2-6, with TRBD1 matching 8 bases. V shed 4 bases, J shed 2 bases, and the junction held 1 base outside the gene matches. Germline V CDR1 and CDR2: LGHNA, YSLEER. The CDR3 loop spans 15 amino acids. As DNA, the CDR3 is TGCGCCAGCAGCCCACAGGGGGCTGGGGCCAACGTCCTGACTTTC. It specifies CASSPQGAGANVLTF.

The V call is TRBV28, the J call TRBJ2-7, with D possibly being TRBD2 (6 bases). This CDR3 region has 13 residues. In germline, CDR1 is MDHEN, CDR2 SYDVKM. V shed 4 bases and J shed 11 bases, with 18 bases lying between them. The CDR3: CASSSPSIWGEYF. The CDR3 nucleotides read TGTGCCAGCAGTTCCCCGAGTATTTGGGGGGAGTACTTC.

The chain links TRBV5-4 to TRBJ2-1, with 8 bases aligning to TRBD1. The CDR3 loop spans 15 amino acids. The germline V gene encodes CDR1 SGHNT and CDR2 YYREEE (reference sequence). V lost 2 bases and J lost 2; bases outside the gene matches: 3. The chain's CDR3 is CASSLEQGAYNEQFF. The CDR3 nucleotides read TGTGCCAGCAGCTTAGAACAGGGGGCCTACAATGAGCAGTTCTTC.

This clone has just a few counts. The chain links TRBV7-9 to TRBJ2-7, with 7 positions matching TRBD1. The germline V gene encodes CDR1 SEHNR and CDR2 FQNEAQ (reference sequence). The CDR3 consists of 14 residues. Germline trimming cut 5 bases from V and 6 bases from J; bases unmatched to any gene: 10. The CDR3 DNA reads as TGTGCCAGCAGCCTCCAAGACAGGGTCCCCGAGCAGTACTTC. It encodes CASSLQDRVPEQYF.

This clone has a handful of counts. CDR3 in amino acids: CASSSINRRQGATYEQYF. CDR3 nucleotides: TGTGCCAGCAGCTCTATAAATCGAAGACAGGGGGCTACCTACGAGCAGTACTTC. The chain combines TRBV11-2 with TRBJ2-7, with 10 nucleotides matching TRBD1. V shed 4 bases, J shed 2 bases, and the junction held 14 bases outside the gene matches. Germline CDR1 is SGHAT and CDR2 is FQNNGV. This CDR3 is 18 amino acids long.